A selection of T cell receptor beta chains follows, all from one sample in a study of blood T cells in healthy people across ages. TCRdb independently ran MiXCR on the 5' RACE reads; one entry per CDR3 protein. The sample contains 780,000 or so distinct CDR3 sequences, approximately 25% of which appear only once. These data are also associated with another study on T cells of mothers and their children.

The material sequenced was blood. These receptors originate from a boy aged 5-17 years in good health. The CDR3 runs from the conserved cysteine through the conserved F or W. The D gene is left open where the match is weak. A row's size may be missing; if present it is once, few, many or a size class.

abundance: few
j_gene: TRBJ1-1
v_gene: TRBV9
d_gene: NA
CDR3aa: CASSVLSGTEAFF
CDR3nt: TGTGCCAGCAGCGTATTATCTGGGACTGAAGCTTTCTTT

abundance: few
j_gene: TRBJ1-6
v_gene: TRBV7-8
d_gene: NA
CDR3aa: CASSGLGSPLHF
CDR3nt: TGTGCCAGCAGCGGTTTGGGCTCACCCCTCCACTTT

abundance: few
j_gene: TRBJ1-1
v_gene: TRBV2
d_gene: NA
CDR3aa: CASSGVGRSAEAFF
CDR3nt: TGTGCCAGCAGCGGCGTGGGAAGGAGCGCTGAAGCTTTCTTT

abundance: NA
j_gene: TRBJ2-7
v_gene: TRBV12-3/TRBV12-4
d_gene: NA
CDR3aa: CASSFPQGGGDRYEQYF
CDR3nt: TGTGCCAGCAGTTTTCCCCAGGGAGGAGGTGACCGCTACGAGCAGTACTTC

abundance: NA
j_gene: TRBJ2-6
v_gene: TRBV10-3
d_gene: TRBD1
CDR3aa: CAISGGDRGSGANVLTF
CDR3nt: TGTGCCATCAGTGGAGGGGACAGGGGTTCTGGGGCCAACGTCCTGACTTTC

abundance: few
j_gene: TRBJ2-3
v_gene: TRBV7-9
d_gene: TRBD2
CDR3aa: CASSSTLGGGTDTQYF
CDR3nt: TGTGCCAGCAGCTCAACTCTTGGGGGGGGGACAGATACGCAGTATTTT

abundance: NA
j_gene: TRBJ2-1
v_gene: TRBV12-3/TRBV12-4
d_gene: NA
CDR3aa: CASSLGGGANEQFF
CDR3nt: TGTGCCAGCAGTTTAGGGGGCGGGGCCAATGAGCAGTTCTTC

abundance: few
j_gene: TRBJ2-3
v_gene: TRBV9
d_gene: NA
CDR3aa: CASSVEPDSSTDTQYF
CDR3nt: TGTGCCAGCAGCGTAGAACCGGACAGCAGCACAGATACGCAGTATTTT

abundance: NA
j_gene: TRBJ2-2
v_gene: TRBV6-1
d_gene: NA
CDR3aa: CASSEVPSPNTGELFF
CDR3nt: TGTGCCAGCAGTGAAGTGCCCTCCCCGAACACCGGGGAGCTGTTTTTT

abundance: NA
j_gene: TRBJ2-5
v_gene: TRBV15
d_gene: NA
CDR3aa: CATSRDSMEETQYF
CDR3nt: TGTGCCACCAGCAGAGATAGTATGGAGGAGACACAGTACTTC

abundance: few
j_gene: TRBJ2-7
v_gene: TRBV12-3/TRBV12-4
d_gene: NA
CDR3aa: CASSLGANYEQYF
CDR3nt: TGTGCCAGCAGTTTAGGGGCAAACTACGAGCAGTACTTC

abundance: NA
j_gene: TRBJ2-5
v_gene: TRBV25-1
d_gene: NA
CDR3aa: CASSGEVQETQYF
CDR3nt: TGTGCCAGCAGTGGGGAGGTCCAAGAGACCCAGTACTTC

abundance: few
j_gene: TRBJ2-5
v_gene: TRBV20-1
d_gene: TRBD2
CDR3aa: CSARDRVAGSGTQYF
CDR3nt: TGCAGTGCTAGAGATAGGGTAGCGGGGTCGGGGACCCAGTACTTC

abundance: NA
j_gene: TRBJ1-5
v_gene: TRBV21-1
d_gene: NA
CDR3aa: CASSKETDLSNQPQHF
CDR3nt: TGTGCCAGCAGCAAAGAGACGGACCTTAGCAATCAGCCCCAGCATTTT

abundance: NA
j_gene: TRBJ2-7
v_gene: TRBV5-1
d_gene: TRBD1
CDR3aa: CASSVGQGIDEQYF
CDR3nt: TGCGCCAGCAGCGTAGGACAGGGGATAGACGAGCAGTACTTC

abundance: few
j_gene: TRBJ1-2
v_gene: TRBV20-1
d_gene: NA
CDR3aa: CSARQLNYGYTF
CDR3nt: TGCAGTGCTAGACAGCTAAACTATGGCTACACCTTC

abundance: once
j_gene: TRBJ1-2
v_gene: TRBV20-1
d_gene: NA
CDR3aa: CSERQSYGYTF
CDR3nt: TGCAGTGAGAGACAGTCCTATGGCTACACCTTC

abundance: NA
j_gene: TRBJ2-3
v_gene: TRBV15
d_gene: NA
CDR3aa: CATSREGNTDTQYF
CDR3nt: TGTGCCACCAGCAGGGAAGGGAATACAGATACGCAGTATTTT

abundance: few
j_gene: TRBJ2-6
v_gene: TRBV20-1
d_gene: TRBD1
CDR3aa: CSARARTGGAPGANVLTF
CDR3nt: TGCAGTGCTAGAGCTAGGACAGGGGGCGCGCCTGGGGCCAACGTCCTGACTTTC

abundance: NA
j_gene: TRBJ2-3
v_gene: TRBV7-2
d_gene: NA
CDR3aa: CASSLVGGVADTQYF
CDR3nt: TGTGCCAGCAGCTTAGTAGGCGGGGTTGCAGATACGCAGTATTTT